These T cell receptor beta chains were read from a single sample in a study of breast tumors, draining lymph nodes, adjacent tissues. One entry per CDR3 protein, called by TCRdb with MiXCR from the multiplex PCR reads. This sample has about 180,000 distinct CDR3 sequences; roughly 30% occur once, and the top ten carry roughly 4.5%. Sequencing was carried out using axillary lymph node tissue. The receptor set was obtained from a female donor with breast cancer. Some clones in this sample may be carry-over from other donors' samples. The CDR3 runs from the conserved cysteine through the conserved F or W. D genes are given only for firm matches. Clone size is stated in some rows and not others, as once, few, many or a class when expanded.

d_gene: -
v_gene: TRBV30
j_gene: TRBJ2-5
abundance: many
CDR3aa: CAWSASVREETQYF
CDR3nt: TGTGCCTGGAGTGCGTCGGTGAGAGAAGAGACCCAGTACTTC

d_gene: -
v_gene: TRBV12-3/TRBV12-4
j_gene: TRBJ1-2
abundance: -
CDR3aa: CASSVFGQNGYTF
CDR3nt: TGTGCCAGCAGTGTATTCGGACAGAATGGCTACACCTTC

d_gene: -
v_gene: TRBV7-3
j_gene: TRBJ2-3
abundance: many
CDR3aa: CASTPGGSTDTQYF
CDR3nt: TGTGCCAGCACCCCTGGCGGCAGCACAGATACGCAGTATTTT

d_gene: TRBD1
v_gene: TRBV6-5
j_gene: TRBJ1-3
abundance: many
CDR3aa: CASREMTGGGNTIYF
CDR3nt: TGTGCCAGCAGAGAGATGACAGGGGGTGGAAACACCATATATTTT

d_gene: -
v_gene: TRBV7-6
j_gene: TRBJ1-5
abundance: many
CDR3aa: CASSLTQGLGQPQHF
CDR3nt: TGTGCCAGCAGCTTAACCCAGGGGTTAGGTCAGCCCCAGCATTTT

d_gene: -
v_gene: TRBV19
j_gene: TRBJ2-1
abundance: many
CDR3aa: CASKRDYYNEQFF
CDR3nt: TGTGCCAGTAAACGTGACTACTACAATGAGCAGTTCTTC

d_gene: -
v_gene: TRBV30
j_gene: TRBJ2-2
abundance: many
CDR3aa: CAWSETSTSGELFF
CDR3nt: TGTGCCTGGAGTGAAACAAGTACCTCCGGGGAGCTGTTTTTT

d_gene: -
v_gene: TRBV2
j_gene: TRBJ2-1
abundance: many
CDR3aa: CASSDLGNHRTNEQFF
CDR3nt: TGTGCCAGCAGTGACCTCGGGAACCACAGGACCAATGAGCAGTTCTTC

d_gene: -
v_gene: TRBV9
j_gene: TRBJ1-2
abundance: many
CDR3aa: CASSVGLQIYGYTF
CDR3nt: TGTGCCAGCAGCGTAGGTTTACAGATCTATGGCTACACCTTC

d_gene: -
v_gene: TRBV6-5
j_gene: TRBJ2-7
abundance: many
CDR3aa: CASSYSQGYGYEQYF
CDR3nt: TGTGCCAGCAGTTACTCCCAGGGCTATGGCTACGAGCAGTACTTC

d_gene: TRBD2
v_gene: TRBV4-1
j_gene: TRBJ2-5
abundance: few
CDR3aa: CASSQDGSTSGGREVETQYF
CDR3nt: TGCGCCAGCAGCCAAGATGGGTCCACTAGCGGGGGTCGGGAGGTTGAGACCCAGTACTTC

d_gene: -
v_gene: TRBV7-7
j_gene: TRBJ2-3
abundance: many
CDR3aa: CASSPGGTITDTQYF
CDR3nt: TGTGCTAGCAGCCCAGGAGGGACCATCACAGATACGCAGTATTTT

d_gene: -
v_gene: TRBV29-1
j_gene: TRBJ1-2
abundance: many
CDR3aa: CSVDTSGKGYTF
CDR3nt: TGCAGCGTTGATACATCGGGGAAAGGCTACACCTTC

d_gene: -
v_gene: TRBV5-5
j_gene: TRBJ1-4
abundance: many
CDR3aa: CASSLGAFGEKLFF
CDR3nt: TGTGCCAGCAGCTTGGGGGCCTTTGGGGAAAAACTGTTTTTT

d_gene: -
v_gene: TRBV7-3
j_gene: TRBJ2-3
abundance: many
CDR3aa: CASSPQDTQYF
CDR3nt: TGTGCCAGCAGCCCCCAGGATACGCAGTATTTT

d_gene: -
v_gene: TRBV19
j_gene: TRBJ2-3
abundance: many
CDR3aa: CASSMGTSTDTQYF
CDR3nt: TGTGCCAGTAGTATGGGAACTAGCACAGATACGCAGTATTTT

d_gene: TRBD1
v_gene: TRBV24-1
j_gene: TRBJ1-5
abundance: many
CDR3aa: CATSDGSGQAGQPQHF
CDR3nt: TGTGCCACCAGTGATGGGTCTGGACAGGCGGGTCAGCCCCAGCATTTT

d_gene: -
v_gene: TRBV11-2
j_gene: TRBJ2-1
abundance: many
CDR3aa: CASSFHLGGQSIEQFF
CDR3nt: TGTGCCAGCAGCTTCCATCTCGGGGGGCAGTCAATTGAGCAGTTCTTC

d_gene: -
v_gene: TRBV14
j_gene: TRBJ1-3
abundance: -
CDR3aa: CASSLNQGTNSPLHFGNTIYF
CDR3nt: -

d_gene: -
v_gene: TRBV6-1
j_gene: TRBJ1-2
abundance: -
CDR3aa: CASTTGRGNRGCTF
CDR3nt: TGTGCCAGCACCACCGGGCGGGGAAATCGTGGCTGCACCTTC

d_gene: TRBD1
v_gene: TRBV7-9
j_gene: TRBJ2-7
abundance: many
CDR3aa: CASSSRDSYEQYF
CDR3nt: TGTGCCAGCAGCTCTCGGGACAGCTACGAGCAGTACTTC

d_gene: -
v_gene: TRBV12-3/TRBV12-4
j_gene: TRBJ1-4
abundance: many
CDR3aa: CASSFPGRHEKLFF
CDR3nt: TGTGCCAGCAGTTTCCCGGGGAGGCATGAAAAACTGTTTTTT

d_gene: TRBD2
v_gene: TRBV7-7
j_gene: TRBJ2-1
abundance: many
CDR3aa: CASSLGLGTSNEQFF
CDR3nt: TGTGCTAGCAGCTTAGGACTCGGGACTAGCAATGAGCAGTTCTTC

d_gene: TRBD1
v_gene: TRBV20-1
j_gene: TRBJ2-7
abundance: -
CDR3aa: CSAREGTGTYEQYF
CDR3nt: TGCAGTGCTAGAGAAGGGACAGGCACCTACGAGCAGTACTTC

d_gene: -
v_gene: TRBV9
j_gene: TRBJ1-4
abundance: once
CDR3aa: CASSVLQGADEKLFF
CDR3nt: TGTGCCAGCAGCGTACTTCAGGGTGCGGATGAAAAACTGTTTTTT

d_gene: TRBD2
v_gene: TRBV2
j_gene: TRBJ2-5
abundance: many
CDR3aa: CASSEAIGTSGQETQYF
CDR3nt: TGTGCCAGCAGTGAAGCGATTGGGACTAGCGGGCAAGAGACCCAGTACTTC

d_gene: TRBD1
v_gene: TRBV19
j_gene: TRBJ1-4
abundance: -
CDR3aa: CASSLQGQVNEKLFF
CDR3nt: TGTGCCAGTAGCCTACAGGGACAGGTTAATGAAAAACTGTTTTTT

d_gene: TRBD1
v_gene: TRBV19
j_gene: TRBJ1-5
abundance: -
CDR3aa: CASSIRAGQYSYQPQHF
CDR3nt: TGTGCCAGTAGTATAAGGGCGGGACAGTACTCCTATCAGCCCCAGCATTTT

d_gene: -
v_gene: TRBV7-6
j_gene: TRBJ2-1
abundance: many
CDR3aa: CASSLVSGRNEQFF
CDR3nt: TGTGCCAGCAGCTTAGTCTCCGGGCGCAATGAGCAGTTCTTC

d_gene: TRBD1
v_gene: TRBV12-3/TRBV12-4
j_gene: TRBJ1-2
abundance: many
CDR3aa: CASSAPGQSHF
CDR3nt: TGTGCCAGCAGTGCTCCGGGACAGTCACACTTC

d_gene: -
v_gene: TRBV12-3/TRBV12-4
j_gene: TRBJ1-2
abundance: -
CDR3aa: CASSTQKGSFGNGYAF
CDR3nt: TGTGCCAGCAGTACCCAAAAGGGTTCTTTTGGGAATGGCTACGCCTTC

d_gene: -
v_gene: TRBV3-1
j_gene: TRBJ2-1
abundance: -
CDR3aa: CASSQVRGEQFF
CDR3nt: TGTGCCAGCAGCCAAGTTCGGGGTGAGCAGTTCTTC

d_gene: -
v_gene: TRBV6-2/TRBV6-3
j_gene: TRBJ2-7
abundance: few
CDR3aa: CASSRPVGVYEQYF
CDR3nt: TGTGCCAGCAGTAGACCGGTTGGAGTCTACGAGCAGTACTTC

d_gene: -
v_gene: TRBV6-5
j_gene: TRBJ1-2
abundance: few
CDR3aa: CASTVDGRGAYGYTF
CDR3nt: TGTGCCAGCACCGTCGACGGGCGGGGGGCCTATGGCTACACCTTC

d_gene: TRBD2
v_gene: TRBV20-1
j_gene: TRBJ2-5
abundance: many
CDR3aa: CSANPGLAEETQYF
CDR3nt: TGCAGTGCCAACCCAGGACTAGCGGAAGAGACCCAGTACTTC

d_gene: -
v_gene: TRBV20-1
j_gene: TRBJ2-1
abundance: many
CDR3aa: CSARDRDYNEQFF
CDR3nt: TGCAGTGCTAGGGACCGGGACTACAATGAGCAGTTCTTC

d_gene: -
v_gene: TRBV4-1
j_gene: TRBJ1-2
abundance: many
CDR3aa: CASSPMVVDYGYTF
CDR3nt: TGCGCCAGCAGCCCGATGGTGGTAGACTATGGCTACACCTTC

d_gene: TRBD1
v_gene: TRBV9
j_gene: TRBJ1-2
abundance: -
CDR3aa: CASSRQGDYGYTF
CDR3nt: TGTGCCAGCAGCAGACAGGGGGATTATGGTTACACCTTC

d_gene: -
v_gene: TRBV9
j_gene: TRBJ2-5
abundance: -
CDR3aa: CASSVGGLGTQYF
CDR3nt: TGTGCCAGCAGCGTGGGGGGCCTTGGGACCCAGTACTTC

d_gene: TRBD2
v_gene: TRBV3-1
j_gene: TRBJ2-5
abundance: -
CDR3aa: CASSQDRGTSLETQYF
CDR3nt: TGTGCCAGCAGCCAAGATAGAGGGACTAGCCTTGAGACCCAGTACTTC

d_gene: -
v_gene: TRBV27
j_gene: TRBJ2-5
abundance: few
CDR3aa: CASSLLQQETQYF
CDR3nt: TGTGCCAGCAGTTTACTACAACAAGAGACCCAGTACTTC

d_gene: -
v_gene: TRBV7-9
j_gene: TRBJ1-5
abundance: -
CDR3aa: CASSPRGLAVGKETQHF
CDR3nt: TGTGCCAGCAGCCCCCGGGGGCTAGCGGTGGGGAAAGAGACCCAGCATTTT

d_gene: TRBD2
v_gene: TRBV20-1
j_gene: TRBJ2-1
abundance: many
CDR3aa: CSARVGTSGDNEQFF
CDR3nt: TGCAGTGCTAGAGTAGGGACTAGCGGTGACAATGAGCAGTTCTTC

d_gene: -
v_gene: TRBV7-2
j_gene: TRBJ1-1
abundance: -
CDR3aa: CASSLEVREGSEAFF
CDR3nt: TGTGCCAGCAGCTTAGAGGTTAGAGAAGGGTCGGAAGCTTTCTTT

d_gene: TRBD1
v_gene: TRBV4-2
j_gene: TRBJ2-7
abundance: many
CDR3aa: CASSPNRGILYEQYF
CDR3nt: TGTGCCAGCAGCCCGAACAGGGGTATTCTCTACGAGCAGTACTTC

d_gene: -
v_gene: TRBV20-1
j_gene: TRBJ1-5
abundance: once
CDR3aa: CSASEGASNQPQHF
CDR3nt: TGCAGTGCTAGTGAAGGGGCAAGCAATCAGCCCCAGCATTTT

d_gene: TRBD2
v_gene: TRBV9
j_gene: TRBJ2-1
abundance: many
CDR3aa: CASSAEIAGRNEQFF
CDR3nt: TGTGCCAGCAGCGCAGAAATAGCGGGGCGTAATGAGCAGTTCTTC

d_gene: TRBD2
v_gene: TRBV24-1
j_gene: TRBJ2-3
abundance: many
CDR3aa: CATSGSGLAGDTDTQYF
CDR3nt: TGTGCCACCAGTGGCTCGGGACTAGCGGGCGACACAGATACGCAGTATTTT